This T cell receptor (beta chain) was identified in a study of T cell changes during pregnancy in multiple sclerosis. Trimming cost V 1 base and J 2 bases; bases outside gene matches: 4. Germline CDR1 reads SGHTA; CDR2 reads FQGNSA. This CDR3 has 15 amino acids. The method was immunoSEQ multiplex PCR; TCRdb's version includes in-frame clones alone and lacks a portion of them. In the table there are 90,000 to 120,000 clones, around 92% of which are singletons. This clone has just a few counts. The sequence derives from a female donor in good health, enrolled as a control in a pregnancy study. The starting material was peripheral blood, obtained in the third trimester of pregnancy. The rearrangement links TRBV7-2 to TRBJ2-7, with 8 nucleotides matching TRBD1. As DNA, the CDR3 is TGTGCCAGCAGCTTAGTGACAGGGGACCCCTACGAGCAGTACTTC. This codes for CASSLVTGDPYEQYF.